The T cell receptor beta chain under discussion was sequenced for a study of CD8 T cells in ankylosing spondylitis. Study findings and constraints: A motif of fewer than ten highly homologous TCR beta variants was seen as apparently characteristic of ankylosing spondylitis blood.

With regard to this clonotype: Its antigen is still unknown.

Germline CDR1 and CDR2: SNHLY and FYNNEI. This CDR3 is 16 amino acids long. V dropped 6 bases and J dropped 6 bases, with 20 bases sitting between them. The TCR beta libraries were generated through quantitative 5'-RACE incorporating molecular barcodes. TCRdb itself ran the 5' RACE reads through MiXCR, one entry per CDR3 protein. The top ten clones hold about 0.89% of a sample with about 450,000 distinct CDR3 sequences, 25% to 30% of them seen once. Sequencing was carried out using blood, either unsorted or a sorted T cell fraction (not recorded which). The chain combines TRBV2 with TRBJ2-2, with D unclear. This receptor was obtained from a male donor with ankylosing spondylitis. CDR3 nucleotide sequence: TGTGCCAGCAGGGACCTACTATTCCCTGGACCCGGGGAGCTGTTTTTT. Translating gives CASRDLLFPGPGELFF. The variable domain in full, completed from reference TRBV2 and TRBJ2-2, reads EPEVTQTPSHQVTQMGQEVILRCVPISNHLYFYWYRQILGQKVEFLVSFYNNEISEKSEIFDDQFSVERPDGSNFTLKIRSTKLEDSAMYFCASRDLLFPGPGELFFGEGSRLTVL.